The text below deals with one T cell receptor (beta chain). Methods used by the authors: Estimation of nucleated cell counts was performed using reference gene primer amplification. Libraries were prepared by immunoSEQ multiplex PCR; TCRdb keeps only in-frame clonotypes and omits some of them. V, J and clone size are taken as reported in that table, and D and trimming were inferred from the DNA itself. The sample consists of around 26,000 clones, roughly 85% of them appearing once. This entry comes from a study of blood T cell repertoires in COVID-19. Whole-study context: Specimens from acute and convalescent COVID-19 originated in the United States, Italy and Spain. T cells, B-cell-depleted T cells, or PBMCs supplied cDNA or gDNA.

This CDR3 comprises 14 residues. Germline CDR1 SGHRS, CDR2 YFSETQ. V trimming: 3 bases; J trimming: 6 bases; junction bases outside the gene matches: 8. This clonotype was obtained from a human donor in a cohort sampled during active COVID-19. J is TRBJ2-5 and V is TRBV5-1; 7 bases align to TRBD2. The material sequenced was peripheral blood. CDR3 amino acids: CASSYGLEGQTQYF. CDR3 coding DNA: TGCGCCAGCAGCTACGGACTAGAAGGGCAGACCCAGTACTTC.